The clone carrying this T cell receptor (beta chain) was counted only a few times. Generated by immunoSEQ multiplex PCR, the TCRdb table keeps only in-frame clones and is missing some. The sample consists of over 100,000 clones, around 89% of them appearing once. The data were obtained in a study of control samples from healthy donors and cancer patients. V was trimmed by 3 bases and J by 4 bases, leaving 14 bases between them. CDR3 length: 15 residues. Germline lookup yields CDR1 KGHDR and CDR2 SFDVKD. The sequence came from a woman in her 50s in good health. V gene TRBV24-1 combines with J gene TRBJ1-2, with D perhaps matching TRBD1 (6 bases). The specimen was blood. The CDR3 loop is CATSDAGGPSYGYTF. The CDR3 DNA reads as TGTGCCACCAGTGATGCCGGGGGGCCGAGCTATGGCTACACCTTC.